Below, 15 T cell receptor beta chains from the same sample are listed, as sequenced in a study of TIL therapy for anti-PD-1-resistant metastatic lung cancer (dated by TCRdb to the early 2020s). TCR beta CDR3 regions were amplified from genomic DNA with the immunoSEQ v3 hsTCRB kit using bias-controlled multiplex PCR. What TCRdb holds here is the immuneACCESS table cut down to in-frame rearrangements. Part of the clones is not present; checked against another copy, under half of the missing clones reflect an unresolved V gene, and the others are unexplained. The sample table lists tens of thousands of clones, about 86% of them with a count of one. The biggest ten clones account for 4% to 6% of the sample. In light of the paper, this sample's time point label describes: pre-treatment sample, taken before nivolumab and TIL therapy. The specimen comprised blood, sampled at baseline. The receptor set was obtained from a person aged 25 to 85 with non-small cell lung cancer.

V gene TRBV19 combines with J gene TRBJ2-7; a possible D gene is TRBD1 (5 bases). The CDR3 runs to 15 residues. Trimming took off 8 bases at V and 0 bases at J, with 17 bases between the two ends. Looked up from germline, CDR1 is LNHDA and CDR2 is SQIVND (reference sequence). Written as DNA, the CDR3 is TGTGCCAGTCAAAGGGCAGGGATGAGCTCCTACGAGCAGTACTTC. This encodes CASQRAGMSSYEQYF.

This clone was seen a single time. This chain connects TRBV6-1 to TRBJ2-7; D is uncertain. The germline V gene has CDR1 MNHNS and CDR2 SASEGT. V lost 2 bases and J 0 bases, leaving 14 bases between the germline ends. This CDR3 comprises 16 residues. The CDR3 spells CASSEPGASSSYEQYF. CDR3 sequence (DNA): TGTGCCAGCAGTGAACCCGGTGCCAGCAGCTCCTACGAGCAGTACTTC.

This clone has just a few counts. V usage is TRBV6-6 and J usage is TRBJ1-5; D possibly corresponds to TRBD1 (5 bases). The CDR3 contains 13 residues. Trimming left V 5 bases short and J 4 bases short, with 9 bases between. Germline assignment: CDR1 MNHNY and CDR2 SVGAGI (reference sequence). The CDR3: CASSPGLNQPQHF. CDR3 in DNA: TGTGCCAGCAGTCCGGGGCTTAATCAGCCCCAGCATTTT.

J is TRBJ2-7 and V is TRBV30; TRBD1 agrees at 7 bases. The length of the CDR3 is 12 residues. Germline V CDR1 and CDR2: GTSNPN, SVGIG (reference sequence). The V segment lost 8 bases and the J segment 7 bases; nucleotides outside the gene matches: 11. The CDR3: CALGQEPREQYF. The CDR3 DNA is TGTGCCCTAGGACAGGAGCCACGAGAGCAGTACTTC.

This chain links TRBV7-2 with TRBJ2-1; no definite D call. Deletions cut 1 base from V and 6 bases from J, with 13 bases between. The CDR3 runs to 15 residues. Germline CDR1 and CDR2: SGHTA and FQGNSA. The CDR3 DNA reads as TGTGCCAGCAGCTTAGTTTCCCCCCGGAGCAATGAGCAGTTCTTC. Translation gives CASSLVSPRSNEQFF.

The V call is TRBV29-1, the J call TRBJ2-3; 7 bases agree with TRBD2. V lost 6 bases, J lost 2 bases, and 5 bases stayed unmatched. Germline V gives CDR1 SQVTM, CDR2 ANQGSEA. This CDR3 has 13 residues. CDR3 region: CSVRLAVTDTQYF. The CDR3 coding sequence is TGCAGCGTCCGGCTAGCGGTCACAGATACGCAGTATTTT.

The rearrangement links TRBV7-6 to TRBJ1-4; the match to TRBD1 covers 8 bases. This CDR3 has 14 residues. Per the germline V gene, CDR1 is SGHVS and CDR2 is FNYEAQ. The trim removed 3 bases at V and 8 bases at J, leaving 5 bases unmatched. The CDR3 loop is CASSFRGPGEKLFF. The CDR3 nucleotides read TGTGCCAGCAGCTTCAGGGGGCCGGGAGAAAAACTGTTTTTT.

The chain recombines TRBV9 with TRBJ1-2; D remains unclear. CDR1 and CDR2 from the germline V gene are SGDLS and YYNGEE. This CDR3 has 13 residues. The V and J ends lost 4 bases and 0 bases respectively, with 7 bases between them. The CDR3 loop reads CASSPGTNYGYTF. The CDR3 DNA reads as TGTGCCAGCAGCCCGGGGACTAACTATGGCTACACCTTC. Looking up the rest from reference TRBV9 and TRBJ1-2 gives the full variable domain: DSGVTQTPKHLITATGQRVTLRCSPRSGDLSVYWYQQSLDQGLQFLIQYYNGEERAKGNILERFSAQQFPDLHSELNLSSLELGDSALYFCASSPGTNYGYTFGSGTRLTVV.

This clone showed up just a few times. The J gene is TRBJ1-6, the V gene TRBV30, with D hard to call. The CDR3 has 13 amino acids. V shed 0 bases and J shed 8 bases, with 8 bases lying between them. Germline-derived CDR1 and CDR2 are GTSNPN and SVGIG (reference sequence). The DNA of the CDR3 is TGTGCCTGGAGTGTACGGGAGGATTCACCCCTCCACTTT. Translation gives CAWSVREDSPLHF.

Here the CDR3 reads CASSLRAVEGQYF. In DNA form, the CDR3 reads TGTGCCAGCAGTTTGAGGGCCGTGGAAGGGCAGTACTTC. The gene calls are TRBV12-3 or TRBV12-4 and TRBJ2-5; the D gene is possibly TRBD2 (5 bases). The length of the CDR3 is 13 residues. The V end lost 3 bases, the J end lost 11 bases, and 16 bases lay between the germline ends.

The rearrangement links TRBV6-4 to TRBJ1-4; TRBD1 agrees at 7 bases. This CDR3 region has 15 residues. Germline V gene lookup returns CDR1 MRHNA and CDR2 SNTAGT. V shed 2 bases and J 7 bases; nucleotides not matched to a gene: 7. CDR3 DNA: TGTGCCAGCAGTGACGGACAGGCGGGAAGTGAAAAACTGTTTTTT. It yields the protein CASSDGQAGSEKLFF.

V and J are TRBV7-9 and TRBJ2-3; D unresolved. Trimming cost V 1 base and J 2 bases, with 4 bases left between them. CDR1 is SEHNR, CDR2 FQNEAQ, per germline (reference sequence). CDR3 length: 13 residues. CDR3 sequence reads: CASSLGLTDTQYF. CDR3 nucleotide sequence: TGTGCCAGCAGCTTAGGACTCACAGATACGCAGTATTTT.

The CDR3 DNA follows: TGTGCCACCAGCAGAGATACCGACACGGGGCTAGGTGAAAAACTGTTTTTT. Protein: CATSRDTDTGLGEKLFF. J is TRBJ1-4 and V is TRBV15, with D perhaps matching TRBD1 (5 bases). Deletions cut 0 bases from V and 7 bases from J, with 18 bases between. This CDR3 has 17 amino acids. CDR1 is LNHNV, CDR2 YYDKDF, per germline (reference sequence).

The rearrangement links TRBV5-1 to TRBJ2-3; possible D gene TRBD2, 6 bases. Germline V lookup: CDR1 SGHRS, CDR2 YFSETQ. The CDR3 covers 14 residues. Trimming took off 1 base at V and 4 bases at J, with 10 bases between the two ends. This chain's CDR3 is CASSLSRDSDTQYF. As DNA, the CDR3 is TGCGCCAGCAGCTTGTCCAGGGACTCAGATACGCAGTATTTT.

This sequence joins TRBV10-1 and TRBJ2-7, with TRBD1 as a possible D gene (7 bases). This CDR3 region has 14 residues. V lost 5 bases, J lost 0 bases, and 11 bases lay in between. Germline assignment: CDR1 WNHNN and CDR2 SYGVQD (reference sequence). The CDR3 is CASSSGDSSYEQYF. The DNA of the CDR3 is TGCGCCAGCAGTTCGGGGGACAGCTCCTACGAGCAGTACTTC.